This paragraph covers one T cell receptor (beta chain) sequence. Antigen unknown. The data are from a study of blood T cells in healthy people across ages. Study-wide results and caveats: Long-lived donors carried more naive CD4+ cells and greater diversity than aged donors.

PCR was performed a second time for about 6 to 12 cycles using a sample-barcoded 5' primer and a J-beta primer mix. A template-switch adaptor that had 12 random nucleotides put a tag on each cDNA molecule. TCRdb reprocessed the 5' RACE reads with MiXCR, giving one entry per CDR3 protein. The sample carries 1,800,000 or so distinct CDR3 sequences, about two fifths recorded once. What was sequenced was blood. The source of this sequence is a human donor in good health.

The CDR3 sequence: CASSYLGLPGGGYTF. The CDR3 region has the DNA TGTGCCAGCAGTTACCTGGGACTCCCTGGCGGCGGCTACACCTTC. This rearrangement joins TRBV6-2 or TRBV6-3 to TRBJ1-2; the D gene is possibly TRBD1 (5 bases). The CDR3 runs 15 residues. Germline CDR1 and CDR2: MNHEY and SVGEGT. Trimming took 2 bases from V and 8 from J, leaving 18 bases between them.